This TCR beta chain stems from a study of response to subunit inactivated influenza vaccine. TCRdb analysed the RT-PCR reads with MiXCR anew, one entry per CDR3 protein. There are about 780,000 distinct CDR3 sequences in the sample; approximately 18% occur only once, and around 9.9% lies in the top ten. The CDR3 loop spans 15 amino acids. Material: PBMCs from blood, obtained roughly 5 days after vaccination. The chain combines TRBV21-1 with TRBJ1-2; the tabulated D call, TRBD1, remains unverified against the DNA. TRBV21-1 represents a pseudogene. The TCR originated in a man in his forties or fifties who received an inactivated influenza vaccine. The CDR3 DNA is TGTGCCAGCAGCAAAAAGGACAGCTCTAACTATGGCTACACCTTC. Protein sequence: CASSKKDSSNYGYTF.